Below, one TCR beta chain is given with its context. The data belong to a study of T-cell memory formation after mild COVID-19. Overall study context: Clusters were largely donor specific.

The authors produced TCR alpha and TCR beta cDNA libraries with sample barcodes and UMIs by 5'RACE using constant-segment primers. TCRdb called the 5' RACE reads again in MiXCR, with one record for every CDR3 protein. The sample lists about 180,000 distinct CDR3 sequences; about a fifth were seen once. CDR3 length: 11 residues. Germline loops: CDR1 DFQATT, CDR2 SNEGSKA (reference sequence). The V end was cut by 3 bases, the J end by 6 bases, with 6 bases between. The sequence was obtained from a man aged 18 to 30 who had mild COVID-19 (a few samples of this study predate the infection). Cell type and time point are not known. The gene calls are TRBV20-1 and TRBJ1-3, with unresolved D. The sequencing input was PBMCs or a T cell subset sorted from them (not recorded which). The CDR3 is CSARGPNTIYF. The CDR3 DNA reads TGCAGTGCTAGGGGCCCAAACACCATATATTTT.